This entry lists 10 T cell receptor beta chains sequenced from one sample in a study of Tregs in tolerant kidney transplant recipients (dated by TCRdb to between 2018 and 2021). Preparation of the library involved the immunoSEQ multiplex PCR assay. TCRdb took over this immuneACCESS table, retaining in-frame rearrangements with V and J assigned. Such tables are incomplete; in checked studies, under half of the missing clones stem from an unresolved V gene, and the remainder is unexplained. The sample has around 15,000 clones on record. The ten largest clonotypes hold just over 3.5% of the sample. The transplants used related donors along with nonmyeloablative bone marrow transplantation, and in the human trials mixed chimerism was transient. Sample: CD4+ T cells from blood (PBMCs), taken 12 months after the transplant. The source is a human patient who received a combined kidney and bone marrow transplant. Post transplant, some T cells may arise from the graft donor.

By frequency, this clone is medium-sized (0.01 to 0.1%). This CDR3 is CAWGRPGTAAGELFF. The sequenced part of the CDR3 DNA is TGTGCCTGGGGTCGACCCGGGACAGCGGCCGGGGAG. This chain links TRBV30 with TRBJ2-2; 7 bases map to TRBD1. Read data end 3 residues before the CDR3 end; the end is taken from the germline J gene. V shed 5 bases and J 6 bases; nucleotides not matched to a gene: 12. The length of the CDR3 is 15 residues. Germline CDR1 GTSNPN, CDR2 SVGIG (reference sequence).

In the case of this clone: The junction does not match germline at one end; this may be a read error. From the germline J gene comes the end of the CDR3, since the read stops 3 residues before it. This chain connects TRBV7-3 to TRBJ2-7; TRBD2 aligns across 10 bases. The CDR3 is 19 residues long. The germline gives CDR1 SGHTA, CDR2 FQGTGA. The DNA read from the CDR3 is TGTGCCAGCAACTTAATTTTCAGCGGGAGGGGAGAGACCTCCTACGAG. It translates to CASNLIFSGRGETSYE. The whole CDR3 protein is CASNLIFSGRGETSYEQYF.

By frequency, this clone registers medium-sized. The read gets to within 3 residues of the CDR3 end, and the germline J gene fills in the rest. The chain links TRBV7-2 to TRBJ2-4, with TRBD2 matching over 10 bases. CDR3 length: 14 residues. From germline, CDR1 is SGHTA and CDR2 FQGNSA. The sequenced part of the CDR3 DNA is TGTGCCAGCAGCTCCCCCAGGGCTAGCGGGAGT. As protein: CASSSPRASGS. The whole CDR3 region reads CASSSPRASGSQYF.

Worth noting for this clone: Sequencing ends 3 residues short of the CDR3 end; the germline J gene provides the rest. V is TRBV30 and J is TRBJ2-5; 7 bases map to TRBD1. The germline CDR1 and CDR2 sequences are GTSNPN and SVGIG (reference sequence). The length of the CDR3 is 16 residues. V gave up 7 bases and J gave up 5 bases; unmatched junction bases: 19. CDR3 DNA (partial): TGTGCCTCCAACCCGGATGTACAGGGGATTGGGGAGACC. Translating gives CASNPDVQGIGET. The whole CDR3 protein is CASNPDVQGIGETQYF.

This CDR3 is CASSLGGNTEAFF. The covered CDR3 bases are TGTGCCAGCAGCTTAGGCGGGAACACTGAA. This sequence joins TRBV11-3 and TRBJ1-1, with no clear D. Sequencing ends 3 residues short of the CDR3 end; the germline J gene provides the rest. V was trimmed by 1 base and J by 1 base, leaving 4 bases between them. This CDR3 comprises 13 residues. Germline lookup yields CDR1 SGHNT and CDR2 YENEEA.

Comment on this clone: The read is 3 residues too short to cover the CDR3 end, so that end is filled in from the germline J gene. This sequence joins TRBV7-3 and TRBJ2-3; 7 positions match TRBD2. CDR1 and CDR2 from the germline V gene are SGHTA and FQGTGA. The CDR3 covers 15 residues. V gave up 4 bases and J gave up 4 bases; unmatched junction bases: 8. The CDR3 reads CASSWTSRRADTQYF. The sequenced CDR3 bases are TGTGCCAGCAGCTGGACTAGTCGTAGGGCAGATACG.

Regarding this clone: The read terminates 3 residues ahead of where the CDR3 ends, so the germline J gene completes it. The chain has TRBV4-2 and TRBJ1-2, with a tentative D call TRBD1 (5 bases). The CDR3 consists of 16 residues. Trimming took 1 base from V and 4 from J, leaving 16 bases between them. Per the germline V gene, CDR1 is LGHNA and CDR2 is YNFKEQ. CDR3 region: CASSQGEGVGGYGYTF. The DNA read from the CDR3 is TGTGCCAGCAGCCAAGGGGAAGGGGTAGGAGGCTATGGC.

As to this clone: The read falls 3 residues short of the CDR3 end, and the missing part is taken from the germline J gene. The chain employs TRBV13 and TRBJ1-2, with 7 bases lining up with TRBD1. The CDR3 has 15 residues. Germline CDR1 PRHDT, CDR2 FYEKMQ (reference sequence). V shed 4 bases and J 3 bases; nucleotides not matched to a gene: 8. CDR3 DNA, as far as it was read: TGTGCCAGCAGCTCCTCCGGTACAGGGGACTATGGC. Amino acid sequence: CASSSSGTGDYG. The complete CDR3 sequence is CASSSSGTGDYGYTF. Combining the CDR3 with reference TRBV13 and TRBJ1-2 gives the whole variable domain AAGVIQSPRHLIKEKRETATLKCYPIPRHDTVYWYQQGPGQDPQFLISFYEKMQSDKGSIPDRFSAQQFSDYHSELNMSSLELGDSALYFCASSSSGTGDYGYTFGSGTRLTVV.

For this clone: The DNA ends 3 residues before the CDR3 does, and the rest of the CDR3 is filled in from the germline J gene. This chain connects TRBV20-1 to TRBJ2-5; 9 bases are shared with TRBD1. CDR1 DFQATT and CDR2 SNEGSKA come from the germline V gene (reference sequence). CDR3 length equals 11 residues. V lost 6 bases to trimming and J lost 6 bases; unmatched junction nucleotides: 2. CDR3 DNA, as far as it was read: TGCAGTGCACAGGGGGCAAAGACC. Protein product: CSAQGAKT. The full CDR3 protein reads CSAQGAKTQYF.

The CDR3 bases that were read are TGTGCCAGCTCACCAGGCAACCATGAAAAA. Protein sequence: CASSPGNHEK. The CDR3 reads in full as CASSPGNHEKLFF. This chain uses TRBV18 with TRBJ1-4; no firm D call. The read ends 3 residues before the CDR3 terminus; that terminus is restored from the germline J gene. CDR1 and CDR2 from the germline V gene are KGHSH and LQKENI. With 2 bases removed from V and 6 bases from J, the gap between germline ends came to 7 bases. The CDR3 length is 13 residues.